Each of the 18 T cell receptor beta chains below was sequenced from the same sample in a study of shared clonotypes between healthy human individuals. The repertoire was sequenced with immunoSEQ multiplex PCR; TCRdb's copy has only in-frame clones and lacks some. Here the sample spans approximately 2,300,000 clones, around 93% being singletons. Sequencing was done on a sample of naive CD4+ T cells from PBMCs. Documented subset: CD45RA+ positively selected. These receptors all stem from a man between 18 and 29 years old in good health. Some clones in this sample may be carry-over from other donors' samples.

The chain couples TRBV19 to TRBJ1-3; 8 bases line up with TRBD1. The V gene end was trimmed by 2 bases and the J gene end by 2 bases; junction bases not matched to a gene: 2. CDR3 length: 15 amino acids. Germline V gives CDR1 LNHDA, CDR2 SQIVND (reference sequence). The CDR3 DNA follows: TGTGCCAGTAGTATACAGGGGGCAGCTGGAAACACCATATATTTT. Amino acid sequence: CASSIQGAAGNTIYF.

The J gene is TRBJ1-1, the V gene TRBV9; D unclear. The V end lost 4 bases, the J end lost 6 bases, and 16 bases lay between the germline ends. CDR3 length equals 14 residues. From germline, CDR1 is SGDLS and CDR2 YYNGEE. CDR3 DNA sequence: TGTGCCAGCAGCCCCCGCCCGGGGAGGGCTGAAGCTTTCTTT. Encoded protein: CASSPRPGRAEAFF.

Only a few counts were recorded for this clone. This chain joins TRBV18 and TRBJ1-1; D remains ambiguous. The V gene lost 5 bases and the J gene lost 5 bases, with 12 bases spanning the gap. The CDR3 runs to 13 residues. CDR1 KGHSH and CDR2 LQKENI come from the germline V gene. The CDR3 loop reads CASSDKRETEAFF. CDR3 sequence (DNA): TGTGCCAGCTCAGACAAAAGAGAAACTGAAGCTTTCTTT.

V is TRBV20-1 and J is TRBJ2-3; unclear D gene. This CDR3 contains 10 residues. The germline gives CDR1 DFQATT, CDR2 SNEGSKA (reference sequence). The CDR3 is CRSIEDTQYF. CDR3 nucleotide sequence: TGCAGATCAATAGAAGATACGCAGTATTTT.

The rearrangement links TRBV7-2 to TRBJ1-3; tentative D call: TRBD1 (6 bases). Germline CDR1 SGHTA, CDR2 FQGNSA. Trimming pared 2 bases from V and 0 bases from J, leaving 20 bases between. The CDR3 covers 19 residues. CDR3 bases: TGTGCCAGCAGCTTATCGACAGGTCTACTCTTTAACTCTGGAAACACCATATATTTT. Its protein is CASSLSTGLLFNSGNTIYF.

V is TRBV7-8 and J is TRBJ2-5; D ambiguous. This CDR3 is built from 14 residues. Germline-derived CDR1 and CDR2 are SGHVS and FQNEAQ. V was trimmed by 0 bases and J by 7 bases, leaving 12 bases between them. CDR3 sequence: CASSLAGYLPTQYF. The DNA for the CDR3 is TGTGCCAGCAGCTTAGCGGGGTACCTTCCGACCCAGTACTTC.

The chain couples TRBV21-1 to TRBJ2-7; the DNA was not used to check the table's D call, TRBD1. TRBV21-1 has pseudogene status. This CDR3 contains 14 residues. The CDR3 DNA reads as TGTGCCGGCAGGACCAGACAGGGGATCTACGAGCAGTACTTC. This codes for CAGRTRQGIYEQYF.

This rearrangement joins TRBV19 to TRBJ2-3; tentatively, D is TRBD2 (6 bases). This CDR3 has 14 amino acids. CDR1 and CDR2 (germline): LNHDA, SQIVND (reference sequence). V lost 8 bases, J lost 3 bases, and 15 bases lay in between. The CDR3: CASGLALATDTQYF. The CDR3 DNA follows: TGTGCCAGTGGCCTTGCCCTAGCGACAGATACGCAGTATTTT.

The J gene is TRBJ2-6, the V gene TRBV7-3; 7 positions agree with TRBD1. The junction had 3 bases not matched to a gene; V was cut back by 2 bases and J by 2 bases. CDR1 SGHTA and CDR2 FQGTGA come from the germline V gene. This CDR3 has 16 residues. DNA for the CDR3: TGTGCCAGCAGCTTAGTCGGGACAGCTGGGGCCAACGTCCTGACTTTC. Its translation: CASSLVGTAGANVLTF.

The chain carries TRBV5-1 and TRBJ2-1; TRBD2 agrees at 7 bases. The junction had 7 bases not matched to a gene; V was cut back by 1 base and J by 0 bases. This CDR3 spans 17 amino acids. The V gene's germline CDR1 is SGHRS and CDR2 YFSETQ. The CDR3 region is CASSLRLAESSYNEQFF. The CDR3 coding sequence is TGCGCCAGCAGCTTGAGGCTAGCGGAGAGCTCCTACAATGAGCAGTTCTTC.

As to this clone: Different DNA sequences within this sample yield the same CDR3. The chain links TRBV5-1 to TRBJ2-7, with 7 bases identical to TRBD2. Germline V gene data show CDR1 as SGHRS and CDR2 as YFSETQ. After removal of 0 bases from V and 2 bases from J, the junction contained 2 bases not matched to a gene. The CDR3 has 14 residues. CDR3 sequence: CASSLEGGTYEQYF. The CDR3 DNA reads as TGCGCCAGCAGCTTGGAGGGAGGGACCTACGAGCAGTACTTC. The full variable domain, completed using reference TRBV5-1 and TRBJ2-7, is KAGVTQTPRYLIKTRGQQVTLSCSPISGHRSVSWYQQTPGQGLQFLFEYFSETQRNKGNFPGRFSGRQFSNSRSEMNVSTLELGDSALYLCASSLEGGTYEQYFGPGTRLTVT.

The chain joins TRBV5-6 to TRBJ2-1; possible D gene TRBD2, 6 bases. Trimming removed 0 bases from V and 2 bases from J, with 9 bases in between. The CDR3 runs to 15 residues. CDR1 and CDR2 from the germline V gene are SGHDT and YYEEEE. CDR3 bases: TGTGCCAGCAGCTTGGAAGGGGAGGCCTACAATGAGCAGTTCTTC. This gives the protein CASSLEGEAYNEQFF.

The gene calls are TRBV6-5 and TRBJ2-2, with 8 bases aligning to TRBD2. After removal of 6 bases from V and 5 bases from J, the junction contained 8 bases not matched to a gene. This CDR3 spans 15 amino acids. In germline, CDR1 is MNHEY, CDR2 SVGAGI. CDR3 sequence (DNA): TGTGCCAGCAGACCAGGGACTAGGAAGACCGGGGAGCTGTTTTTT. Protein product: CASRPGTRKTGELFF.

This clone was counted a few times. The chain joins TRBV29-1 to TRBJ2-5; D gene unclear. The CDR3 totals 11 residues. CDR1 and CDR2 from the germline V gene are SQVTM and ANQGSEA. V dropped 7 bases and J dropped 5 bases, with 11 bases sitting between them. The CDR3 reads CSGGDGETQYF. CDR3 bases: TGCAGCGGTGGGGATGGGGAGACCCAGTACTTC.

V gene TRBV19 combines with J gene TRBJ2-2; no clear D. The V and J ends lost 9 bases and 2 bases respectively, with 10 bases between them. Per germline, CDR1 LNHDA and CDR2 SQIVND (reference sequence). This CDR3 contains 13 residues. Here the CDR3 DNA reads TGTGCCAGCCGACAACGTAACACCGGGGAGCTGTTTTTT. It translates to CASRQRNTGELFF.

V is TRBV2 and J is TRBJ1-1; 8 bases are shared with TRBD1. The CDR3 sequence is 14 residues long. Germline V CDR1 and CDR2: SNHLY, FYNNEI. The trim removed 8 bases at V and 6 bases at J, leaving 11 bases unmatched. The chain's CDR3 is CASFRGQSGAEAFF. The CDR3 DNA reads as TGTGCCAGCTTCAGGGGGCAGAGTGGTGCTGAAGCTTTCTTT. The entire variable domain, with the rest obtained from reference TRBV2 and TRBJ1-1, is as follows: EPEVTQTPSHQVTQMGQEVILRCVPISNHLYFYWYRQILGQKVEFLVSFYNNEISEKSEIFDDQFSVERPDGSNFTLKIRSTKLEDSAMYFCASFRGQSGAEAFFGQGTRLTVV.

CDR3 loop: CASSRPGLAGSQETQYF. The CDR3 DNA reads TGTGCCAGCAGCCGACCTGGACTAGCGGGATCCCAAGAGACCCAGTACTTC. The chain recombines TRBV28 with TRBJ2-5, with 12 bases matching TRBD2. The germline V gene encodes CDR1 MDHEN and CDR2 SYDVKM. This CDR3 has 17 amino acids. Unmatched junction bases numbered 9, after V lost 6 bases and J lost 1 base.

This chain connects TRBV2 to TRBJ1-4; tentative D call: TRBD1 (5 bases). The CDR3 runs 14 residues. Trimming removed 3 bases from V and 3 bases from J, with 8 bases in between. Looked up from germline, CDR1 is SNHLY and CDR2 is FYNNEI. CDR3 region: CASSESRANEKLFF. The CDR3 DNA is TGTGCCAGCAGTGAGAGCAGGGCTAATGAAAAACTGTTTTTT.